This entry is about one TCR beta chain. This sample was taken from a study of blood T cell repertoires in COVID-19. The CDR3 loop spans 16 amino acids. Germline CDR1 reads LGHNA; CDR2 reads YNFKEQ. J was trimmed by 7 bases and V by 2 bases; bases with no gene match: 10. Original processing notes: By means of reference gene primer amplification, nucleated cell counts were estimated. Sequencing was performed with immunoSEQ multiplex PCR; in TCRdb, only in-frame clones are kept and a portion is missing. V and J calls and clone size are those listed in that table; D and trimming were worked out from the DNA. The repertoire consists of some 50,000 clones, with 85% to 90% occurring once and the leading ten covering 25% to 30%.

This rearrangement joins TRBV4-2 to TRBJ2-7; 11 bases align to TRBD1. The TCR sequence derives from a human donor in a cohort sampled during active COVID-19. The sequencing sample was made of peripheral blood. CDR3 loop: CASSQKAGTGGSEQYF. The DNA for the CDR3 is TGTGCCAGCAGCCAAAAGGCCGGGACAGGGGGGTCGGAGCAGTACTTC.